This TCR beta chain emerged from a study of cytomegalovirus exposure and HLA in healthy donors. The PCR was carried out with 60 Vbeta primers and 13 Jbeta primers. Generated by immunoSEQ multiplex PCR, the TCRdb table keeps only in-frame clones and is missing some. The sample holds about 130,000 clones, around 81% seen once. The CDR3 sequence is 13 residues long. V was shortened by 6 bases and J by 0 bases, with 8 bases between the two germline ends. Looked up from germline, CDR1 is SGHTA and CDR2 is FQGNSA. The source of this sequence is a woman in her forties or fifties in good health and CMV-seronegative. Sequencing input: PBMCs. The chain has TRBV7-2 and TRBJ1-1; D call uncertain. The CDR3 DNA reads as TGTGCCAGCAGACTAAAATTGAACACTGAAGCTTTCTTT. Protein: CASRLKLNTEAFF.